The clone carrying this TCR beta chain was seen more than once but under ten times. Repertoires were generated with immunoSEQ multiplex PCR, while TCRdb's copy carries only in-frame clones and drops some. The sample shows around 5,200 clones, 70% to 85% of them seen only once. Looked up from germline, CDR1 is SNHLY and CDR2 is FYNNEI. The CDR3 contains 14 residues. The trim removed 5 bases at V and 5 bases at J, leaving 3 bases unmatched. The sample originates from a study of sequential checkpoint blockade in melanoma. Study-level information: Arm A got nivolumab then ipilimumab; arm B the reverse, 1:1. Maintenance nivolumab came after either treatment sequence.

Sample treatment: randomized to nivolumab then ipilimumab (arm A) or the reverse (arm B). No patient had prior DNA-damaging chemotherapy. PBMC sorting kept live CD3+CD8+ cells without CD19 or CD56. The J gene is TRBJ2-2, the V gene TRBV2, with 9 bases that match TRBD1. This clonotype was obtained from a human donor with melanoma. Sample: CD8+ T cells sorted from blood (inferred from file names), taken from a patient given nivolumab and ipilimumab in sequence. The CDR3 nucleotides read TGTGCCAGCAGTCCGGGACAGGGAACCGGGGAGCTGTTTTTT. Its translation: CASSPGQGTGELFF.